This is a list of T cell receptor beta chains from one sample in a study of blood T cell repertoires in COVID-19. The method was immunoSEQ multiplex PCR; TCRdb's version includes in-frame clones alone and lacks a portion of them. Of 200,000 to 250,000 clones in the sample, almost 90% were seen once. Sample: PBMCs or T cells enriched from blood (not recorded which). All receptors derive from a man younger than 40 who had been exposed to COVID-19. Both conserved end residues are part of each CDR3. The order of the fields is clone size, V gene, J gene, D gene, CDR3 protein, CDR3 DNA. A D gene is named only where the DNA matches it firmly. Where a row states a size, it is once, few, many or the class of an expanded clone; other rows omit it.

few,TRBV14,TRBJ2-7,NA,CASMPGVGAYEQYF,TGTGCCAGCATGCCGGGAGTCGGGGCCTACGAGCAGTACTTC
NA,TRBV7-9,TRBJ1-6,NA,CASTNRTAKNSPLHF,TGTGCCAGCACTAACCGGACAGCTAAGAATTCACCCCTCCACTTT
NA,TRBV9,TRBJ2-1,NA,CASSVNEGTVSQFF,TGTGCCAGCAGCGTAAACGAAGGGACTGTGTCGCAGTTCTTC
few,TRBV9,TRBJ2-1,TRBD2,CASSVDIAGGYNEQFF,TGTGCCAGCAGCGTAGATATCGCGGGGGGGTACAATGAGCAGTTCTTC
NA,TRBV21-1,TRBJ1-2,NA,CASSIPTGLMGARQGRYGYTF,TGTGCCAGCAGCATCCCGACGGGGTTGATGGGGGCAAGACAGGGTCGTTATGGCTACACCTTC
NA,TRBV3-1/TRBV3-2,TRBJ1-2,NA,CASSQMGGTFSYGYTF,TGTGCCAGCAGCCAGATGGGAGGGACATTTTCCTATGGCTACACCTTC
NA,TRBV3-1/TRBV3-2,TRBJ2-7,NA,CASSHGGYEQYF,TGTGCCAGCAGCCATGGGGGGTACGAGCAGTACTTC
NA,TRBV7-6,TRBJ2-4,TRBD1,CASSPGQGRVDIQYF,TGTGCCAGCAGCCCGGGACAGGGAAGAGTAGACATTCAGTACTTC
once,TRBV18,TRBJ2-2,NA,CASSLVRLPYQAGELFF,TGTGCCAGCTCACTCGTACGGCTACCATACCAGGCCGGGGAGCTGTTTTTT
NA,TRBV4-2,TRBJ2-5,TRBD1,CASSQDPLARGGETQYF,TGTGCCAGCAGCCAAGATCCGCTAGCCCGAGGGGGCGAGACCCAGTACTTC
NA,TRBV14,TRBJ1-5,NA,CASSQDWGGPCAYSNQPQHF,TGTGCCAGCAGCCAAGATTGGGGCGGCCCTTGTGCTTATAGCAATCAGCCCCAGCATTTT
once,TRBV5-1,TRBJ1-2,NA,CASSLGPGRLEGYTF,TGCGCCAGCAGCTTGGGCCCAGGCAGGCTTGAGGGCTACACCTTC
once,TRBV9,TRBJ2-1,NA,CASSVRQAQGNEQFF,TGTGCCAGCAGCGTAAGGCAGGCCCAAGGCAATGAGCAGTTCTTC
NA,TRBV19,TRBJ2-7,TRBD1,CASSKTGGPYEQYF,TGTGCCAGTAGTAAGACAGGGGGCCCCTACGAGCAGTACTTC
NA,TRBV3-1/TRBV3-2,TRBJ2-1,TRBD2,CASSPGLAGGFKPNEQFF,TGTGCCAGCAGCCCTGGCTTGGCGGGGGGCTTCAAACCTAATGAGCAGTTCTTC
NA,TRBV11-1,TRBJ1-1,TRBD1,CASSGQGDMNTEAFF,TGTGCCAGCAGCGGACAGGGGGACATGAACACTGAAGCTTTCTTT
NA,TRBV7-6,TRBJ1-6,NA,CASSLAGGTYNSPLHF,TGTGCCAGCAGCTTAGCTGGGGGCACCTATAATTCACCCCTCCACTTT
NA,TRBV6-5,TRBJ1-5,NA,CASRQDSNQPQHF,TGTGCCAGCCGACAGGATAGCAATCAGCCCCAGCATTTT
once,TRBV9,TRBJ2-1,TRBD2,CASSPRGLAGGSSYNEQFF,TGTGCCAGCAGCCCCCGGGGACTAGCGGGGGGTAGCTCCTACAATGAGCAGTTCTTC
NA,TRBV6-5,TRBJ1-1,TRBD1,CASRVTGENTEAFF,TGTGCCAGCAGAGTGACAGGGGAGAACACTGAAGCTTTCTTT
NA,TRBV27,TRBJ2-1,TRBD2,CASSLSGGMNEQFF,TGTGCCAGCAGTCTTAGCGGGGGGATGAATGAGCAGTTCTTC
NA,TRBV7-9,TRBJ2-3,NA,CASSSSSRGVDTQYF,TGTGCCAGCAGCTCAAGTTCACGAGGAGTAGATACGCAGTATTTT